These T cell receptor beta chains were read from a single sample in a study of cytomegalovirus exposure and HLA in healthy donors. Data came from immunoSEQ multiplex PCR; TCRdb stores just in-frame clones and leaves some out. The sample has about 160,000 clones; 80% are singletons. Input material: PBMCs. The receptor source for this set is a woman aged 50 to 60 in good health and CMV-seronegative. Each CDR3 is given with its conserved first and last residue. The D gene is left open where the match is weak. Some rows have no size entry. The others give once, few or many, or a class for an expanded clone.

D gene	J gene	clone size	V gene	CDR3 DNA	CDR3 protein
TRBD1	TRBJ1-2	NA	TRBV7-2	TGTGCCAGCAGCCGACAGGGGGCCGGGACGGGGGGCTACACCTTC	CASSRQGAGTGGYTF
NA	TRBJ1-3	NA	TRBV19	TGTGCCAGTAGTACACGACCGGGCCCCGTGGGACTCTCTGGAAACACCATATATTTT	CASSTRPGPVGLSGNTIYF
TRBD1	TRBJ1-6	NA	TRBV27	TGTGCCAGCAGTGAAGGAACAGGGGGTAATTCACCCCTCCACTTT	CASSEGTGGNSPLHF
NA	TRBJ2-1	NA	TRBV9	TGTGCCAGCAGCGTAGTTGCGGGGTACAAGAATGAGCAGTTCTTC	CASSVVAGYKNEQFF
NA	TRBJ1-2	NA	TRBV5-3	TGTGCCAGAAGCTTGGTTCGCAGGTGGGCCTATGGCTACACCTTC	CARSLVRRWAYGYTF
NA	TRBJ2-1	NA	TRBV7-2	TGTGCCAGCAGCTTCACGTCGGGTACCTACAATGAGCAGTTCTTC	CASSFTSGTYNEQFF
TRBD2	TRBJ2-2	NA	TRBV5-1	TGCGCCAGCAGACTAGCGGGAGGGAACACCGGGGAGCTGTTTTTT	CASRLAGGNTGELFF
TRBD2	TRBJ2-1	once	TRBV7-2	TGTGCCAGCAGCTTAGTAAGGGGACTAGCGGGGGCCCGCCGGATTGAGCAGTTCTTC	CASSLVRGLAGARRIEQFF
NA	TRBJ2-7	NA	TRBV19	TGTGCCAGTAGTATCAGGGGCGGGAGTCTCTACGAGCAGTACTTC	CASSIRGGSLYEQYF
NA	TRBJ2-6	NA	TRBV7-9	TGTGCCAGCAGGAGTTTCGTCTCTGGGGCCAACGTCCTGACTTTC	CASRSFVSGANVLTF
TRBD1	TRBJ2-7	NA	TRBV18	TGTGCCAGCTCACCACTGGCAGGGGGCGAGGACGAGCAGTACTTC	CASSPLAGGEDEQYF
NA	TRBJ1-1	NA	TRBV21-1	TGTGCCAGCAGCAGGCGACGAGGTACTGAAGCTTTCTTT	CASSRRRGTEAFF
NA	TRBJ1-4	NA	TRBV18	TGTGCCAGCTCACCAGACAGGTTGAATGAAAAACTGTTTTTT	CASSPDRLNEKLFF
NA	TRBJ2-3	NA	TRBV28	TGTGCCAGCAGTCCCCAATATACGCAGTATTTT	CASSPQYTQYF
TRBD1	TRBJ2-7	NA	TRBV28	TGTGCCAGCAGTTGGACAGGGACAACCTACGAGCAGTACTTC	CASSWTGTTYEQYF
NA	TRBJ2-7	NA	TRBV6-4	TGTGCCAGCAGTGACAGCCCAGGGCAGGTTTGGAGGGCCTACGAGCAGTACTTC	CASSDSPGQVWRAYEQYF
NA	TRBJ1-3	NA	TRBV7-2	TGTGCCAGCAGCTTAAACAGGCTAGGCTCTGGAAACACCATATATTTT	CASSLNRLGSGNTIYF
NA	TRBJ2-1	once	TRBV28	TGTGCCAGCTATGCCGGGACAAGATACAATGAGCAGTTCTTC	CASYAGTRYNEQFF
NA	TRBJ1-3	NA	TRBV6-6	TGTGCCAGCAGGGAGGGCTCTGGAAACACCATATATTTT	CASREGSGNTIYF
NA	TRBJ2-7	NA	TRBV5-6	TGTGCCAGCACCCTGTTGAGGGACTCCTACGAGCAGTACTTC	CASTLLRDSYEQYF
TRBD1	TRBJ1-2	many	TRBV4-1	TGCGCCAGCAGCCAGTTACCGGGACAGGGCTCTAGCGGCTACACCTTC	CASSQLPGQGSSGYTF
NA	TRBJ2-1	NA	TRBV2	TGTGCCAGCAGTCAAGATGGAGGGGCGCCGTCCTACAATGAGCAGTTCTTC	CASSQDGGAPSYNEQFF
NA	TRBJ1-1	NA	TRBV5-1	TGCGCCAGCAGCTTCTCGACAGAGAACACTGAAGCTTTCTTT	CASSFSTENTEAFF
NA	TRBJ2-5	NA	TRBV30	TGTGCCTGGAGCCTCTACCAAGAGACCCAGTACTTC	CAWSLYQETQYF
TRBD1	TRBJ1-1	NA	TRBV7-8	TGTGCCAGCAGCGCTTACAGGGGGTCGAACACTGAAGATTTCTTT	CASSAYRGSNTEDFF
NA	TRBJ2-7	few	TRBV5-6	TGTGCCAGCAGCTTTCGGGGTAGCTCCTACGAGCAGTACTTC	CASSFRGSSYEQYF
NA	TRBJ2-7	NA	TRBV6-5	TGTGCCAGCAGTTACTCTGAGGGCCCCGAGCAGTACTTC	CASSYSEGPEQYF
NA	TRBJ2-1	NA	TRBV10-3	TGTGCCATCCCCAAGGGGGGAGGGCCTATAAATGAGCAGTTCTTC	CAIPKGGGPINEQFF
TRBD2	TRBJ2-3	NA	TRBV6-1	TGTGCCAGCAGTGAAGCGCCCGAGCGGGAGGGCCGTGATACGCAGTATTTT	CASSEAPEREGRDTQYF
NA	TRBJ1-5	NA	TRBV19	TGTGCCAGTAGTATGAGGTTGCAGCCCCAGCATTTT	CASSMRLQPQHF
NA	TRBJ1-2	NA	TRBV28	TGTGCCAGCAGGGACAGCAACTTTAACTATGGCTACACCTTC	CASRDSNFNYGYTF
TRBD2	TRBJ2-1	NA	TRBV10-3	TGTGCCATCAGTGACTCCGGGACTAGCGGCTACAATGAGCAGTTCTTC	CAISDSGTSGYNEQFF
TRBD1	TRBJ2-5	once	TRBV29-1	TGCAGCGTCGAGTACCCACCGGGGTTTACTGTGGACAGGCTTCAAGAGACCCAGTACTTC	CSVEYPPGFTVDRLQETQYF
NA	TRBJ2-7	once	TRBV4-2	TGTGCCAGCAGCCAAGATCCTCGGCAGGGGTGGGGGGGCGAGCAGTACTTC	CASSQDPRQGWGGEQYF
TRBD1	TRBJ1-4	NA	TRBV7-8	TGTGCCAGCAGCATCCGAAACAGGGGTACTAATGAAAAACTGTTTTTT	CASSIRNRGTNEKLFF
TRBD1	TRBJ1-5	NA	TRBV5-6	TGTGCCAGCAGCCGGACAGGGTTGAGCAATCAGCCCCAGCATTTT	CASSRTGLSNQPQHF
NA	TRBJ1-1	NA	TRBV19	TGTGCCAGTACCTGGGACTTAGAAGCTTTCTTT	CASTWDLEAFF
TRBD1	TRBJ1-4	NA	TRBV19	TGTGCCAGTAGTATAAGGGGGCAGGAGGGTGAAAAACTGTTTTTT	CASSIRGQEGEKLFF
NA	TRBJ1-2	NA	TRBV7-2	TGTGCCAGCAGCTTAGGACAGGTGATATATACTAACTATGGCTACACCTTC	CASSLGQVIYTNYGYTF
NA	TRBJ2-5	NA	TRBV28	TGTGCCAGCAGTTTATTATATGTGTCTGGCGAGACCCAGTACTTC	CASSLLYVSGETQYF
NA	TRBJ1-2	NA	TRBV5-4	TGTGCCAGCAGCGCCGGACCTTCAGGGGTTAACTATGGCTACACCTTC	CASSAGPSGVNYGYTF
NA	TRBJ1-1	NA	TRBV6-6	TGTGCCAGCAGTTACTCTCCTCAGACTGAAGCTTTCTTT	CASSYSPQTEAFF
TRBD1	TRBJ2-7	NA	TRBV6-6	TGTGCCAGCAGTTACCCCCTAGGGGGCACCTCCTACGAGCAGTACTTC	CASSYPLGGTSYEQYF
NA	TRBJ2-7	few	TRBV28	TGTGCCAGCAGTTTATCCGCGGAACCTCGCCTCGAGCAGTACTTC	CASSLSAEPRLEQYF
TRBD1	TRBJ1-1	NA	TRBV10-2	TGCGCCAGCAGTCGACAGGGGGGGGGCACTGAAGCTTTCTTT	CASSRQGGGTEAFF
NA	TRBJ1-2	NA	TRBV4-2	TGTGCCAGCAGCCAAGGGGGAGGGGGGCCTAACTATGGCTACACCTTC	CASSQGGGGPNYGYTF
NA	TRBJ2-4	few	TRBV27	TGTGCCAGCAGTTCCCAGATTCGGGGGAGGCAGGAAAACATTCAGTACTTC	CASSSQIRGRQENIQYF
TRBD1	TRBJ1-2	NA	TRBV6-6	TGTGCCAGCACCCCGGTGGACAGGCCCCTCTATGGCTACACCTTC	CASTPVDRPLYGYTF
NA	TRBJ1-5	NA	TRBV15	TGTGCCACCAGCAGAGATGGACAGAACAATCAGCCCCAGCATTTT	CATSRDGQNNQPQHF
NA	TRBJ2-1	NA	TRBV2	TGTGCCAGCAGTGAACAGTTAGAGCAGTTCTTC	CASSEQLEQFF
TRBD1	TRBJ2-3	NA	TRBV29-1	TGCAGCGTTGACCGGAGGACAGGGGCAGATACGCAGTATTTT	CSVDRRTGADTQYF
NA	TRBJ2-1	NA	TRBV7-6	TGTGCCAGCAGCCTCTCCTACGGGGGTATTAGCGAGTCCTACAATGAGCAGTTCTTC	CASSLSYGGISESYNEQFF
TRBD1	TRBJ2-1	NA	TRBV11-2	TGTGCCAGCAGCTTAGGGCGGCGGGACAGGGAGAACAATGAGCAGTTCTTC	CASSLGRRDRENNEQFF
NA	TRBJ1-5	NA	TRBV27	TGTGCCAGCAAACCAGGGTCAAGCAATCAGCCCCAGCATTTT	CASKPGSSNQPQHF
NA	TRBJ2-3	NA	TRBV4-3	TGCGCCAGCAGCCAAGAGAGGGTACTTGCCCGCACAGATACGCAGTATTTT	CASSQERVLARTDTQYF
NA	TRBJ1-2	NA	TRBV6-5	TGTGCCAGCAGTTACTCAGCAGGGAACTATGGCTACACCTTC	CASSYSAGNYGYTF
NA	TRBJ2-7	NA	TRBV4-1	TGCGCCAGCAGCCAGGTGAACGGTCCTTTAAACGAGCAGTACTTC	CASSQVNGPLNEQYF
TRBD1	TRBJ1-4	NA	TRBV5-4	TGTGCCAGCAGCTACGGACAGGCCGAAAAACTGTTTTTT	CASSYGQAEKLFF
NA	TRBJ1-1	once	TRBV19	TGTGCCAGTAAGAGGTTGGAGAACACTGAAGATTTCTTT	CASKRLENTEDFF
NA	TRBJ1-2	NA	TRBV5-1	TGCGCCAGCAGCTTGGAGACAGCCCGGCATGGCTACACCTTC	CASSLETARHGYTF